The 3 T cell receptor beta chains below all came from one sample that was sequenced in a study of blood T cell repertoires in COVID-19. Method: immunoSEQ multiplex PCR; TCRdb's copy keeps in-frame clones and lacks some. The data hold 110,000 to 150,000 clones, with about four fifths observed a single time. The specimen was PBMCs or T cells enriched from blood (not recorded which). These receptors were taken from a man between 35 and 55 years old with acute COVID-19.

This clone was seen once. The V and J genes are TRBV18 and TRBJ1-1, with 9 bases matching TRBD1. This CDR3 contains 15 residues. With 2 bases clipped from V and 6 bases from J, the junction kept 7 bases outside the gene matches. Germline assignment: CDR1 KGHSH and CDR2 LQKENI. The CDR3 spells CASSPRTGEAAEAFF. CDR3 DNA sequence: TGTGCCAGCTCACCAAGGACAGGGGAGGCGGCTGAAGCTTTCTTT.

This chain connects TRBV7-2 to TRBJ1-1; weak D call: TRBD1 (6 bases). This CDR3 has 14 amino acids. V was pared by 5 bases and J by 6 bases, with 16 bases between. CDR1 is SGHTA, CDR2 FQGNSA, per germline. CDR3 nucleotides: TGTGCCAGCAGCAAGAACAGGGTTGGAGCTGAAGCTTTCTTT. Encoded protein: CASSKNRVGAEAFF.

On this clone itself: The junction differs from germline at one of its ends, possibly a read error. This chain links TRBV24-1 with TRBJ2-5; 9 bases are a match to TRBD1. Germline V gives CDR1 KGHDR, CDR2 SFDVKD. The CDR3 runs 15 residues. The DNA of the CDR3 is TGTGCCACCAGTGATTTGCGGAGGACAGGGGAGATCCAGTACTTC. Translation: CATSDLRRTGEIQYF.